The 21 T cell receptor beta chains below come from one sample, sequenced in a study of T cell responses to AZD1222 COVID-19 vaccine. Assay: immunoSEQ multiplex PCR; the TCRdb copy retains only in-frame clones and omits some. The sample records 200,000 or so clones, about 89% being singletons. Sequenced material: peripheral blood, taken on day 0 of MenACWY control vaccination. The receptor source for this set is an adult in good health.

The V and J genes are TRBV9 and TRBJ2-5; TRBD2 aligns across 7 bases. J lost 10 bases, V lost 4 bases, and 10 bases had no gene match. From germline, CDR1 is SGDLS and CDR2 YYNGEE. This CDR3 is 13 amino acids long. CDR3 bases: TGTGCCAGCAGCAGTGAGCGGGGTGGAGGCCAGTACTTC. This sequence encodes CASSSERGGGQYF.

The chain employs TRBV7-2 and TRBJ2-3; D unclear. Per germline, CDR1 SGHTA and CDR2 FQGNSA. CDR3 length: 13 residues. V dropped 8 bases and J dropped 3 bases, with 12 bases sitting between them. The CDR3 coding sequence is TGTGCCAGCCGGGTCACGTTTACAGATACGCAGTATTTT. Its translation: CASRVTFTDTQYF.

In DNA form, the CDR3 reads TGTGCCAGCAGCTTACAGGGTCTTGAGCAGTTCTTC. This sequence encodes CASSLQGLEQFF. V and J are TRBV7-9 and TRBJ2-1; maybe TRBD1 (5 bases). From germline, CDR1 is SEHNR and CDR2 FQNEAQ (reference sequence). The CDR3 length is 12 residues. The V end was cut by 2 bases, the J end by 9 bases, with 8 bases between.

The rearrangement joins TRBV7-9 to TRBJ1-2; D call uncertain. Per germline, CDR1 SEHNR and CDR2 FQNEAQ (reference sequence). The V and J ends lost 5 bases and 8 bases respectively, with 12 bases between them. There are 12 residues in the CDR3. CDR3 DNA: TGTGCCAGCAGCCTCCGACCCGGCGGCTACACCTTC. It specifies CASSLRPGGYTF.

DNA for the CDR3: TGCAGCGTTGAGACCGCGGGACAGCCTAACTATGGCTACACCTTC. Protein product: CSVETAGQPNYGYTF. The chain recombines TRBV29-1 with TRBJ1-2; 7 bases match TRBD1. The germline V gene has CDR1 SQVTM and CDR2 ANQGSEA. Germline trimming cut 3 bases from V and 0 bases from J; bases unmatched to any gene: 7. The CDR3 has 15 residues.

This clone was counted a few times. V usage is TRBV27 and J usage is TRBJ2-7; D remains ambiguous. The V end lost 2 bases, the J end lost 2 bases, and 7 bases lay between the germline ends. CDR3 size: 13 residues. Germline values: CDR1 MNHEY, CDR2 SMNVEV (reference sequence). This CDR3 is CASSLGLPYEQYF. The CDR3 coding sequence is TGTGCCAGCAGTTTAGGCCTACCCTACGAGCAGTACTTC.

V gene TRBV28 combines with J gene TRBJ1-2, with D hard to call. The CDR3 is made up of 11 amino acids. Germline V lookup: CDR1 MDHEN, CDR2 SYDVKM. Trimming pared 6 bases from V and 5 bases from J, leaving 7 bases between. The CDR3 loop is CASRREYGYTF. The CDR3 nucleotides are TGTGCCAGCAGGCGCGAGTATGGCTACACCTTC.

The chain combines TRBV27 with TRBJ2-1; a weak D match, TRBD2 (6 bases). The CDR3 length is 15 residues. Trimming removed 6 bases from V and 6 bases from J, with 18 bases in between. CDR1 MNHEY and CDR2 SMNVEV come from the germline V gene (reference sequence). The CDR3 is CASSPRGSIFNEQFF. In DNA form, the CDR3 reads TGTGCCAGCAGCCCCCGGGGGAGCATTTTCAATGAGCAGTTCTTC.

Here the CDR3 DNA reads TGTGCCAGCAGTTTCCCGACTAGTAGAGAGACCCAGTACTTC. Its protein product is CASSFPTSRETQYF. The chain uses TRBV28 and TRBJ2-5, with D possibly TRBD2 on 6 matching bases. With 3 bases removed from V and 4 bases from J, the gap between germline ends came to 12 bases. From germline, CDR1 is MDHEN and CDR2 SYDVKM. This CDR3 contains 14 residues.

J is TRBJ1-1 and V is TRBV6-5; D is unclear. V gave up 6 bases and J gave up 4 bases, with 15 bases separating them. Germline lookup yields CDR1 MNHEY and CDR2 SVGAGI. The CDR3 spans 14 residues. The CDR3 reads CASSRVGPGTEAFF. The CDR3 coding sequence is TGTGCCAGCAGCCGGGTAGGGCCGGGCACTGAAGCTTTCTTT.

V gene TRBV4-1 combines with J gene TRBJ2-7; 11 bases fit TRBD2. This CDR3 contains 17 residues. After removal of 4 bases from V and 0 bases from J, the junction contained 8 bases not matched to a gene. Germline CDR1 is MGHRA and CDR2 is YSYEKL. CDR3: CASSLGLAGGSSYEQYF. The CDR3 bases are TGCGCCAGCAGCCTGGGGCTAGCGGGGGGCAGCTCCTACGAGCAGTACTTC.

The chain recombines TRBV30 with TRBJ1-3, with unresolved D. Trimming took 0 bases from V and 3 from J, leaving 0 bases between them. The CDR3 contains 11 residues. CDR1 is GTSNPN, CDR2 SVGIG, per germline (reference sequence). Here the CDR3 DNA reads TGTGCCTGGAGTGTTGGAAACACCATATATTTT. Translating it yields CAWSVGNTIYF.

The chain combines TRBV3-1 (or the pseudogene TRBV3-2) with TRBJ1-6, with 7 bases identical to TRBD1. CDR3 length: 15 amino acids. CDR1 LGHDT and CDR2 YNNKEL come from the germline V gene (reference sequence). Trimming cost V 3 bases and J 7 bases; bases outside gene matches: 6. CDR3 in amino acids: CASSQGDSKNSPLHF. The CDR3, as DNA: TGTGCCAGCAGCCAGGGGGACAGCAAAAATTCACCCCTCCACTTT.

The chain joins TRBV9 to TRBJ2-1; TRBD1 might be the D (6 bases). The CDR3 sequence is 12 residues long. Germline V gene lookup returns CDR1 SGDLS and CDR2 YYNGEE. Trimming shortened V by 0 bases and J by 11 bases, and 9 bases separated the two germline ends. The DNA for the CDR3 is TGTGCCAGCAGCGTAGGGGGGACAAAGCAGTTCTTC. It specifies CASSVGGTKQFF. Full variable domain (remainder filled in from reference TRBV9 and TRBJ2-1): DSGVTQTPKHLITATGQRVTLRCSPRSGDLSVYWYQQSLDQGLQFLIQYYNGEERAKGNILERFSAQQFPDLHSELNLSSLELGDSALYFCASSVGGTKQFFGPGTRLTVL.

The chain recombines TRBV27 with TRBJ2-3, with D unresolved. The CDR3 has 16 residues. CDR1 is MNHEY and CDR2 is SMNVEV in the germline V gene (reference sequence). Between the trimmed V and J ends, which lost 1 base and 2 bases, there was a span of 13 bases. The chain's CDR3 is CASSLFPGVTTDTQYF. CDR3 DNA sequence: TGTGCCAGCAGTTTATTCCCCGGCGTCACCACAGATACGCAGTATTTT.

The V call is TRBV5-4, the J call TRBJ2-7; D might be TRBD1 (5 bases). The CDR3 totals 14 residues. Trimming shortened V by 4 bases and J by 1 base, and 12 bases separated the two germline ends. Per the germline V gene, CDR1 is SGHNT and CDR2 is YYREEE (reference sequence). CDR3 sequence: CASSPGIKSYEQYF. CDR3 in DNA: TGTGCCAGCAGCCCAGGGATCAAGTCCTACGAGCAGTACTTC.

This clone was observed once. The rearrangement links TRBV5-1 to TRBJ2-1, with 9 bases matching TRBD2. V lost 2 bases, J lost 4 bases, and 4 bases stayed unmatched. The germline V gene has CDR1 SGHRS and CDR2 YFSETQ. CDR3 size: 15 residues. In DNA form, the CDR3 reads TGCGCCAGCAGCTTAGGAGCGGGGGGATACAATGAGCAGTTCTTC. This codes for CASSLGAGGYNEQFF.

This chain links TRBV4-1 with TRBJ1-2; no reliable D call. The CDR3 runs 12 residues. With 5 bases removed from V and 1 base from J, the gap between germline ends came to 5 bases. The germline CDR1 and CDR2 sequences are MGHRA and YSYEKL. CDR3 protein: CASSDINYGYTF. The DNA of the CDR3 is TGCGCCAGCAGCGACATTAACTATGGCTACACCTTC.

V is TRBV10-3 and J is TRBJ1-1, with 11 bases identical to TRBD1. This CDR3 has 14 residues. V lost 10 bases to trimming and J lost 5 bases; unmatched junction nucleotides: 9. Germline V CDR1 and CDR2: ENHRY, SYGVKD. In DNA form, the CDR3 reads TGTGCCACCTGCAAGGGACAGGGGGGTACTGAAGCTTTCTTT. Protein product: CATCKGQGGTEAFF.

This clone occurred many times. V and J are TRBV4-1 and TRBJ1-3; 9 bases are shared with TRBD1. The CDR3 covers 17 residues. The germline gives CDR1 MGHRA, CDR2 YSYEKL. V lost 2 bases to trimming and J lost 4 bases; unmatched junction nucleotides: 9. CDR3 sequence (DNA): TGCGCCAGCAGCCAATTTGCACCGGGACAGGGAGGAAACACCATATATTTT. Translation: CASSQFAPGQGGNTIYF.

This chain uses TRBV6-2 or TRBV6-3 with TRBJ2-7, with D perhaps given as TRBD1 or TRBD2 (5 bases each). Germline V gives CDR1 MNHEY, CDR2 SVGEGT. V dropped 0 bases and J dropped 3 bases, with 12 bases sitting between them. This CDR3 spans 15 amino acids. The CDR3 nucleotides are TGTGCCAGCAGTTACTCTGAGGCAGGGAGCTACGAGCAGTACTTC. Translating it yields CASSYSEAGSYEQYF.